These T cell receptor beta chains were read from a single sample in a study of T cell responses to AZD1222 COVID-19 vaccine. Sequenced by immunoSEQ multiplex PCR; TCRdb stores in-frame clones only, minus some. The data show 95,000 to 100,000 clones, roughly 87% seen once. This material consisted of peripheral blood, taken on day 0 of AZD1222 vaccination. All receptors come from an adult in good health. Each CDR3 is given with its conserved first and last residue. Fields, in order: V gene, clone size, J gene, D gene, CDR3 DNA, CDR3 protein. D genes are given only for firm matches. Rows may omit the clone size; those that give it use once, few, many or a size class.

V: TRBV28; size: .; J: TRBJ2-7; D: TRBD2; DNA: TGTGCCAGCAGGGGGACTAGCGGGAGCTACGAGCAGTACTTC; CDR3: CASRGTSGSYEQYF
V: TRBV2; size: .; J: TRBJ2-7; D: TRBD2; DNA: TGTGCCAGCAGTGAAGTGGGGAGGGGAGCCGACGAGCAGTACTTC; CDR3: CASSEVGRGADEQYF
V: TRBV27; size: .; J: TRBJ1-2; D: TRBD1; DNA: TGTGCCAGCAGTTTATTTTACAGGGGTGGGGACGGCTACACCTTC; CDR3: CASSLFYRGGDGYTF
V: TRBV27; size: many; J: TRBJ1-5; D: TRBD1; DNA: TGTGCCAGCAGTCCTTCACAGGGGGCGAGCAATCAGCCCCAGCATTTT; CDR3: CASSPSQGASNQPQHF
V: TRBV12-3/TRBV12-4; size: .; J: TRBJ1-1; D: .; DNA: TGTGCCAGCAACCCGGGGGGGGGCACTGAAGCTTTCTTT; CDR3: CASNPGGGTEAFF
V: TRBV5-1; size: .; J: TRBJ2-3; D: .; DNA: TGCGCCAGCAGCTTGGTGAGCACAGATACGCAGTATTTT; CDR3: CASSLVSTDTQYF
V: TRBV20-1; size: .; J: TRBJ2-7; D: TRBD2; DNA: TGCAGTGCTAGTTGGAGCGGGAGTTACTACGAGCAGTACTTC; CDR3: CSASWSGSYYEQYF
V: TRBV30; size: once; J: TRBJ1-6; D: .; DNA: TGTGCCTGGAGTGTAAATAATTCACCCCTCCACTTT; CDR3: CAWSVNNSPLHF
V: TRBV7-9; size: few; J: TRBJ2-7; D: .; DNA: TGTGCCAGCAGCCCGCCGAGCGTTCTAACCTACGAGCAGTACTTC; CDR3: CASSPPSVLTYEQYF
V: TRBV7-9; size: .; J: TRBJ2-3; D: .; DNA: TGTGCCAGCAGCTTATCGACAGTTAGCACAGATACGCAGTATTTT; CDR3: CASSLSTVSTDTQYF
V: TRBV19; size: few; J: TRBJ1-5; D: .; DNA: TGTGCCAGTACCGATTCAGTGGGACACCGCAATCAGCCCCAGCATTTT; CDR3: CASTDSVGHRNQPQHF
V: TRBV6-5; size: once; J: TRBJ1-5; D: .; DNA: TGTGCCAGCAGTTCGGGACACTCGTATCAGCCCCAGCATTTT; CDR3: CASSSGHSYQPQHF
V: TRBV24-1; size: once; J: TRBJ2-2; D: .; DNA: TGTGCCACCAGTGATTGGAGGAGGAACGGGGAGCTGTTTTTT; CDR3: CATSDWRRNGELFF
V: TRBV7-9; size: .; J: TRBJ2-1; D: .; DNA: TGTGCCAGCAGCTTAGTATACGGTGAGCAGTTCTTC; CDR3: CASSLVYGEQFF
V: TRBV2; size: .; J: TRBJ2-2; D: .; DNA: TGTGCCAGCAAGCAGGGTGAGAACACCGGGGAGCTGTTTTTT; CDR3: CASKQGENTGELFF
V: TRBV2; size: .; J: TRBJ2-4; D: .; DNA: TGTGCCAGCAGTACGGATATACTAGCCAAAAACATTCAGTACTTC; CDR3: CASSTDILAKNIQYF